This note documents a single T cell receptor (beta chain) sequence. It has no known antigen specificity. Base qualities are missing; no much larger clone stands one base away. At the junction V is shortened by 6 bases and J by 3 bases; bases outside the gene matches: 5. For CDR1 and CDR2, the germline V gene lists SQVTM and ANQGSEA. The CDR3 holds 13 amino acids from the cysteine to the phenylalanine. The kept DNA is CDR3 alone, 39 bases in frame from the first base. This entry comes from a study of T cells after yellow fever vaccination (dated 2019 in TCRdb). Regarding the study in general: The SMART-Seq v4 Ultra Low Input RNA kit was used to prepare libraries from fractions with low cell numbers. To follow T-cell clones before and after both primary and booster YFV17D yellow fever vaccination, bulk TCR alpha and beta repertoires underwent longitudinal sequencing. Two healthy male donors, one aged 18 to 29 and one aged 30 to 40 years, made up the cohort. Blood samples were taken at several timepoints before and after primary and secondary immunization, and bulk PBMC replicates and cell subsets were isolated.

General findings and caveats noted by the study authors: Because only a couple of donors were included in the study, the extent to which the findings can be generalized is limited. A small share of clonotypes was detected in both CD4 and CD8 compartments, with the overlap likely arising from convergent recombination. The secondary T-cell response was weaker than the primary response but faster, peaking on day 5 instead of day 15. FACS-sorted repertoires could contain abundant contaminating clonotypes from the bulk population, so computational filtering was required. After the booster, most of the clones that had expanded following primary vaccination were detected again (around 97% of CD4 and 80% to 90% of CD8), which suggests that memory was broadly maintained.

What this sample's treatment or condition label stands for: live attenuated yellow fever vaccine strain. At each blood-draw timepoint, two biological replicates of bulk PBMCs were obtained. PBMCs were isolated from peripheral blood using a standard Ficoll-Paque protocol. TriZol was used to extract RNA from bulk PBMCs, from CD4 and CD8 fractions, and from dextramer-positive and dextramer-negative fractions. TCR cDNA was made using 5'RACE template switching, a step that added a universal primer site and unique molecular identifiers. Priming of cDNA synthesis was performed from both the TCR alpha and TCR beta constant segments. Libraries were amplified in two PCR steps, with sample barcodes and sequencing adapters added in the second step. Sequencing of libraries was done on Illumina HiSeq 2500 (2x100 bp) or NovaSeq (2x150 bp). Regarding the original processing steps: Reads were demultiplexed and collapsed into UMI consensus sequences with MIGEC, and V(D)J alignment was performed with MiXCR. Using edgeR on replicate PBMC samples, clonotypes were called vaccine-responding if FDR was below 0.01 and the log2 fold change was above 5 up to day 15. Bulk clonotypes were assigned CD4 or CD8 identity according to which sequenced CD4 or CD8 repertoire held them at higher abundance. TCRdb trimmed the raw reads at Q25, called clones with MiXCR and kept productive beta chains. Identical CDR3 protein sequences are pooled into one entry, listed with their most common genes and DNA. TCRdb, rather than the study authors, made the V and J calls. The sample data list about 630,000 distinct CDR3 sequences, and approximately 13% of these were observed just once. The top ten clonotypes cover 15% of the sample.

This sequence originates from a man aged 25-45 years who received the YFV17D yellow fever vaccine. The chain is made from TRBV29-1 and TRBJ2-3; 8 central bases correspond to TRBD1. Specimen: PBMCs, collected on the day of the yellow fever booster vaccination. CDR3 region: CSVPGTGTDTQYF. The nucleotide sequence reads as follows: TGCAGCGTGCCCGGGACAGGAACAGATACGCAGTATTTT.